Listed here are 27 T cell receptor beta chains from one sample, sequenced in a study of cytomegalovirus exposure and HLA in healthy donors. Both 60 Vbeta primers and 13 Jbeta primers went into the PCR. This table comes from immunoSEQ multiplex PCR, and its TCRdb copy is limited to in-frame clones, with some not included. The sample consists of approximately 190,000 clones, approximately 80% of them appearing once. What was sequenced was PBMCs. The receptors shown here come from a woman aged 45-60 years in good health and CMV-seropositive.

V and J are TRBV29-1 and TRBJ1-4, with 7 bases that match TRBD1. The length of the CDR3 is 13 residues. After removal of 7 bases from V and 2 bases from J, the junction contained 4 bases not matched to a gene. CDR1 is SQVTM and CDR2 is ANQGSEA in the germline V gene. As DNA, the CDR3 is TGCAGCGCCGAGGGACAGACTAATGAAAAACTGTTTTTT. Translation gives CSAEGQTNEKLFF. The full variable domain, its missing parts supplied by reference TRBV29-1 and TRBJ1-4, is SAVISQKPSRDICQRGTSLTIQCQVDSQVTMMFWYRQQPGQSLTLIATANQGSEATYESGFVIDKFPISRPNLTFSTLTVSNMSPEDSSIYLCSAEGQTNEKLFFGSGTQLSVL.

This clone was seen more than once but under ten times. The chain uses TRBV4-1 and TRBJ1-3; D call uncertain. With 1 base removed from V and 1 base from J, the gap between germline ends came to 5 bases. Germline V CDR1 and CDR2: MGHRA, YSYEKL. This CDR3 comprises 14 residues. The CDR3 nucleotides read TGCGCCAGCAGCCAAGTAGTTTCTGGAAACACCATATATTTT. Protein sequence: CASSQVVSGNTIYF.

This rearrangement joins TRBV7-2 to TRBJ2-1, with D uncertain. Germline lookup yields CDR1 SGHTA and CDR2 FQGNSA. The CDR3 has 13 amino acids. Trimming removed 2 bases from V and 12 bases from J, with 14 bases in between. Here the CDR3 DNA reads TGTGCCAGCAGCTTAAATAATCAGGCAGGGCAGTTCTTC. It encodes CASSLNNQAGQFF.

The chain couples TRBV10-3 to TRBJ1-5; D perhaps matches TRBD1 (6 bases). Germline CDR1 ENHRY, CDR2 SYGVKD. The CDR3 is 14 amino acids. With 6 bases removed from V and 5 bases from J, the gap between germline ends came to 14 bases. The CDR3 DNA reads TGTGCCATCAGCTCGGCGGGGGCAGATCAGCCCCAGCATTTT. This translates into CAISSAGADQPQHF.

The CDR3 loop reads CASTGQGNQPQHF. As DNA, the CDR3 is TGTGCCAGCACAGGACAGGGAAATCAGCCCCAGCATTTT. The chain is built from TRBV2 and TRBJ1-5, with 8 bases identical to TRBD1. Germline values: CDR1 SNHLY, CDR2 FYNNEI. Losses at the gene ends were 7 bases for V and 4 bases for J; bases not matched to a gene: 3. The CDR3 contains 13 residues.

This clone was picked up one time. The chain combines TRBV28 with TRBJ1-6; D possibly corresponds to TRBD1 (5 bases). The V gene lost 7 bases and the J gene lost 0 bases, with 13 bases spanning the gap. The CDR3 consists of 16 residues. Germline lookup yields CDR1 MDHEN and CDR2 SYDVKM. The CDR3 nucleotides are TGTGCCAGCAAAGGGGTGGGTAGCTCCTATAATTCACCCCTCCACTTT. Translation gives CASKGVGSSYNSPLHF.

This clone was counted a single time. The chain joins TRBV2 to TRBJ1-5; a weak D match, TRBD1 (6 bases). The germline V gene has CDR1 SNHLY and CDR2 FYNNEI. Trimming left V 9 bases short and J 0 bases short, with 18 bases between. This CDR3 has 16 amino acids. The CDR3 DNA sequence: TGTGCCAGTACTACCTTGACAGGAAATAGCAATCAGCCCCAGCATTTT. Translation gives CASTTLTGNSNQPQHF.

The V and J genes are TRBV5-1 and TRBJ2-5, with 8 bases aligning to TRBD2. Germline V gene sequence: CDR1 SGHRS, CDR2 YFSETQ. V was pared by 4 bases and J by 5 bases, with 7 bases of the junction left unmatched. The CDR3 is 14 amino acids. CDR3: CASSDGGARETQYF. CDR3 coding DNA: TGCGCCAGCAGCGACGGGGGGGCGCGGGAGACCCAGTACTTC.

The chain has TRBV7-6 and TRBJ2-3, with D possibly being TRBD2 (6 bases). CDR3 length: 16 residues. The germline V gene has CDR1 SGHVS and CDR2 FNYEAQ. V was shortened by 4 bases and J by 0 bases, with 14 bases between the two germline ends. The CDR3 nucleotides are TGTGCCAGCAGCTCCCACGGGACTCCTAGCACAGATACGCAGTATTTT. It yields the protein CASSSHGTPSTDTQYF.

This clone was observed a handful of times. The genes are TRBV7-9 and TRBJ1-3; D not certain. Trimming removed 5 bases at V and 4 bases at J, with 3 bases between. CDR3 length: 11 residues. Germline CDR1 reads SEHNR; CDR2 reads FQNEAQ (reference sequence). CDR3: CASSLGNTIYF. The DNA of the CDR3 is TGTGCCAGCAGCCTAGGAAACACCATATATTTT. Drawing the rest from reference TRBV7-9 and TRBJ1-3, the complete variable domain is DTGVSQNPRHKITKRGQNVTFRCDPISEHNRLYWYRQTLGQGPEFLTYFQNEAQLEKSRLLSDRFSAERPKGSFSTLEIQRTEQGDSAMYLCASSLGNTIYFGEGSWLTVV.

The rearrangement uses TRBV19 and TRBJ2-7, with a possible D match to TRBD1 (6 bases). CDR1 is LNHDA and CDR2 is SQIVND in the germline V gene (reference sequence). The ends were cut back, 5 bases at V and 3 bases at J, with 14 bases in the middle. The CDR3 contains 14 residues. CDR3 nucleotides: TGTGCCAGTAGTCTCCAGACAGGCTTCTACGAGCAGTACTTC. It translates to CASSLQTGFYEQYF. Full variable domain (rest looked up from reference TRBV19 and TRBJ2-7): DGGITQSPKYLFRKEGQNVTLSCEQNLNHDAMYWYRQDPGQGLRLIYYSQIVNDFQKGDIAEGYSVSREKKESFPLTVTSAQKNPTAFYLCASSLQTGFYEQYFGPGTRLTVT.

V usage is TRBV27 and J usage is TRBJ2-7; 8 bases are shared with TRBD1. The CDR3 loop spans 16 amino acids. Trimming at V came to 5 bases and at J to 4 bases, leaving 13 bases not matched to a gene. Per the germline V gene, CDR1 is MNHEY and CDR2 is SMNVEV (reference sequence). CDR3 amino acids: CASSNPRTGLGYEQYF. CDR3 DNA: TGTGCCAGCAGTAACCCCAGGACAGGGTTGGGATACGAGCAGTACTTC.

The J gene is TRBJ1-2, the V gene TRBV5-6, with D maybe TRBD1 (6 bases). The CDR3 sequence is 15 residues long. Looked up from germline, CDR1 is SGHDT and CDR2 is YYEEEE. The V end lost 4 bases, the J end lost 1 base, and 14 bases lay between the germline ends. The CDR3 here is CASSTGTPLNYGYTF. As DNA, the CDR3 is TGTGCCAGCAGCACCGGGACACCTCTTAACTATGGCTACACCTTC.

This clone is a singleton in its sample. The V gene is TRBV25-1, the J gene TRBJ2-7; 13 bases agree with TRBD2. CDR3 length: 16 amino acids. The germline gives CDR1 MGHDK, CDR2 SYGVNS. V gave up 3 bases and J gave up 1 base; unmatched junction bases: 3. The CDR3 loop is CASSEGTSGESYEQYF. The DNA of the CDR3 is TGTGCCAGCAGTGAGGGGACTAGCGGGGAATCCTACGAGCAGTACTTC.

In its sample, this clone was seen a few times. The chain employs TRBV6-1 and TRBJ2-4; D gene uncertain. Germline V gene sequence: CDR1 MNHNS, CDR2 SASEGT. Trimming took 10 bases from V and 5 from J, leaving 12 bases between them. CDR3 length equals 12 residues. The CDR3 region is CAIAGFQNIQYF. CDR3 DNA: TGTGCCATTGCAGGATTCCAAAACATTCAGTACTTC.

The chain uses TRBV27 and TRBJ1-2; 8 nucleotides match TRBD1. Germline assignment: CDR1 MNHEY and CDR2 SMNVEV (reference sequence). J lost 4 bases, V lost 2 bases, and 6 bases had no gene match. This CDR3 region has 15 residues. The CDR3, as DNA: TGTGCCAGCAGTTTAAGGTCAGGGGGCCTCTATGGCTACACCTTC. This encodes CASSLRSGGLYGYTF.

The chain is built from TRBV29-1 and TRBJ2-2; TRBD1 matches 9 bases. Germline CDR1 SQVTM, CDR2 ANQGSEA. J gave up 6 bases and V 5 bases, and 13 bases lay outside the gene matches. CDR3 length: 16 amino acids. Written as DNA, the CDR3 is TGCAGCGTTAGAGTCCCGGGACAGGGATGGTCCGGGGAGCTGTTTTTT. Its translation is CSVRVPGQGWSGELFF.

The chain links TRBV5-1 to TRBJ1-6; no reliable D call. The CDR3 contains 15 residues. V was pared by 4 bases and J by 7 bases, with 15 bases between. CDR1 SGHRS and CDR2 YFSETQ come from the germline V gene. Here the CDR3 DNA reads TGCGCCAGCAGCCCCCTCGAGGTTCTCAATTCACCCCTCCACTTT. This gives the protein CASSPLEVLNSPLHF.

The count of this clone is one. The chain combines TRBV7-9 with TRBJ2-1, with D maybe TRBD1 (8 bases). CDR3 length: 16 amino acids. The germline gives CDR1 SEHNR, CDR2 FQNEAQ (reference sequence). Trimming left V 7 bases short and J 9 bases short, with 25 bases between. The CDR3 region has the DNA TGTGCCAGCACCACATCTTGGACAGGGCCGGGGGGTGAGCAGTTCTTC. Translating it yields CASTTSWTGPGGEQFF.

The CDR3 DNA is TGTGCCAGCAGTGCCCTCGGAGGCCAGTACTTC. The encoded protein is CASSALGGQYF. This chain uses TRBV6-5 with TRBJ2-5; tentatively, D is TRBD2 (5 bases). Germline CDR1 MNHEY, CDR2 SVGAGI. This CDR3 contains 11 residues. V lost 5 bases and J 10 bases, leaving 11 bases between the germline ends.

CDR3: CASSLGAGGPMLSYEQYF. The CDR3 DNA sequence: TGCGCCAGCAGCTTAGGGGCGGGGGGGCCAATGTTGTCCTACGAGCAGTACTTC. V is TRBV5-1 and J is TRBJ2-7; 9 bases agree with TRBD2. Per the germline V gene, CDR1 is SGHRS and CDR2 is YFSETQ. J gave up 1 base and V 2 bases, and 13 bases lay outside the gene matches. The CDR3 has 18 amino acids.

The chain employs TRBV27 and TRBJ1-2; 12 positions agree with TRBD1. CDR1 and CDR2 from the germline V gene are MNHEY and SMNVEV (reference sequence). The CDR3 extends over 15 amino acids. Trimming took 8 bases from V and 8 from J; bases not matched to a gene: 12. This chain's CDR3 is CASRGTGGSVGGYTF. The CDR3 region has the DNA TGTGCCAGCCGGGGGACAGGGGGCTCTGTGGGCGGCTACACCTTC.

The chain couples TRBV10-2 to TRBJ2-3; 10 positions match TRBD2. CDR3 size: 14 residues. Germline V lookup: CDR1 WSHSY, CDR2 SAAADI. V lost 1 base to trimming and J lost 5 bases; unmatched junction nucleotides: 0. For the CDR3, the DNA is TGCGCCAGCAGTGAGTTAGCGGGGGGAGATACGCAGTATTTT. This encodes CASSELAGGDTQYF.

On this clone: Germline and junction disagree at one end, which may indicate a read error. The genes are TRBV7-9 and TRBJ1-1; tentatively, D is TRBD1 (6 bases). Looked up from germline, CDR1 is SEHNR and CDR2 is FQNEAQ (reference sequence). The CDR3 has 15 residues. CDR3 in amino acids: CSSSKYGQMNTEAFF. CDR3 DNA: TGTTCCAGCAGCAAATATGGACAGATGAACACTGAAGCTTTCTTT.

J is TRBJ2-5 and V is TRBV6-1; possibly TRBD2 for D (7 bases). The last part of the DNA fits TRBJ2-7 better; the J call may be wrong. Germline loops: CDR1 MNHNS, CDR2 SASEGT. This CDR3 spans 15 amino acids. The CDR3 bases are TGTGCCAGCACCCGAGTGGCGGGGGCCCTCTACGAGCAGTACTTC. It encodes CASTRVAGALYEQYF.

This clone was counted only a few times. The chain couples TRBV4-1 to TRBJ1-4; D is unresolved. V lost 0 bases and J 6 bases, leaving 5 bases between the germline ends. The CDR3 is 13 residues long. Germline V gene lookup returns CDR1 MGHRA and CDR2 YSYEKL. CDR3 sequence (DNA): TGCGCCAGCAGCCAAGACCGCGATGAAAAACTGTTTTTT. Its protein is CASSQDRDEKLFF.

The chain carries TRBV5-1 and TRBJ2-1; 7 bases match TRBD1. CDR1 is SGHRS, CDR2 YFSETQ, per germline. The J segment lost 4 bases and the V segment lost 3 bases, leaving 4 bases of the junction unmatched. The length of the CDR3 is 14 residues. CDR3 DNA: TGCGCCAGCAGCTACGACAGGGATTACAATGAGCAGTTCTTC. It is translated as CASSYDRDYNEQFF.